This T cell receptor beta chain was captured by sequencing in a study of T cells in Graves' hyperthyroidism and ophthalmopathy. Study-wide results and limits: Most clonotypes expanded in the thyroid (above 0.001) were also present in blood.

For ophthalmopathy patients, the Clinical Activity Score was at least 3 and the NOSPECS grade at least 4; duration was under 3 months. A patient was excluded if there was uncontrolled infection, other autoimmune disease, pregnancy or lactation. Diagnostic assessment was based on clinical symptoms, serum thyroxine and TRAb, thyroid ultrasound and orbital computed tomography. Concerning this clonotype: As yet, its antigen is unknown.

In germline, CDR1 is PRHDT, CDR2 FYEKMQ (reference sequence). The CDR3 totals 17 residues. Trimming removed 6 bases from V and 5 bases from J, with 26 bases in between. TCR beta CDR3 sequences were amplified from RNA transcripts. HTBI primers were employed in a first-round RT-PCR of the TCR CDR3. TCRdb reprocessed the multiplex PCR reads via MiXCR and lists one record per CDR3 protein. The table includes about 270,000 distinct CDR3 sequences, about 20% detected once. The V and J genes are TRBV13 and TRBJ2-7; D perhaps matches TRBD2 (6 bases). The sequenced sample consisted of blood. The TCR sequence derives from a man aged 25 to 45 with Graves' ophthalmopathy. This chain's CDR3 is CASRKWGVGLGENEQYF. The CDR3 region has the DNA TGTGCCAGCAGGAAATGGGGGGTTGGACTGGGAGAGAACGAGCAGTACTTC. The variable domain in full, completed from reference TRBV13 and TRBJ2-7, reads AAGVIQSPRHLIKEKRETATLKCYPIPRHDTVYWYQQGPGQDPQFLISFYEKMQSDKGSIPDRFSAQQFSDYHSELNMSSLELGDSALYFCASRKWGVGLGENEQYFGPGTRLTVT.